The 26 T cell receptor beta chains below were found in one sample sequenced in a study of molecular identifiers for immune sequencing clone quantification (dated by TCRdb to the late 2010s). The method was PCR. Sequencing used a NextSeq 500. TCRdb itself trimmed the public reads at Q25 with fastp, ran MiXCR and retained productive beta chains. Every CDR3 protein is listed once, alongside the most common genes and DNA of its rows. The sample contains under 800,000 distinct CDR3 sequences, 25% of them found a single time. Of the sample, approximately 0.75% falls within the top ten clones. The sequencing input was naive CD8+ T cells from blood, with Jurkat cell RNA spiked in. The cell subset or site tag for this specimen amounts to: FACS-sorted CD8+CD4-CCR7+CD45RA+ naive T cells. These receptors all stem from a human donor in good health. Some libraries in this study had Jurkat cell RNA spiked in.

The chain links TRBV6-5 to TRBJ2-1, with 7 bases identical to TRBD2. Per the germline V gene, CDR1 is MNHEY and CDR2 is SVGAGI. V shed 8 bases, J shed 7 bases, and the junction held 11 bases outside the gene matches. This CDR3 contains 14 residues. In DNA, the CDR3 is TGTGCCAGCTCCTATTGGGGGGGTGTAAATGAGCAGTTCTTC. Translating it yields CASSYWGGVNEQFF.

This clonotype was observed a handful of times. The rearrangement links TRBV7-2 to TRBJ2-7, with 12 bases identical to TRBD2. The CDR3 covers 15 residues. V dropped 1 base and J dropped 6; count of bases not matched to a gene: 4. Per germline, CDR1 SGHTA and CDR2 FQGNSA. CDR3 bases: TGTGCCAGCAGCTTAGTATCACTAGCGGGAGGCGAGCAGTACTTC. Its protein is CASSLVSLAGGEQYF.

V and J are TRBV4-3 and TRBJ2-7; TRBD2 matches at 13 bases. The CDR3 totals 16 residues. Trimming removed 4 bases from V and 3 bases from J; junction bases left unmatched: 6. CDR1 and CDR2 (germline): LGHNA, YSLEER. The CDR3 DNA follows: TGCGCCAGCAGCCCGGGACTAGCGGGACGGGGCTACGAGCAGTACTTC. The encoded protein is CASSPGLAGRGYEQYF.

Concerning this clonotype itself: A much larger clone sits a single nucleotide away, making a read error possible. Likely a read error: the CDR3 ends without its conserved phenylalanine or tryptophan. The CDR3 sequence is CASEADPSYEQYY. The CDR3 DNA reads TGTGCCAGCGAGGCGGATCCCTCCTACGAGCAGTACTAC. The rearrangement uses TRBV7-9 and TRBJ2-7; D uncertain. The V gene lost 8 bases and the J gene lost 0 bases, with 11 bases spanning the gap. There are 13 residues in the CDR3. CDR1 is SEHNR and CDR2 is FQNEAQ in the germline V gene (reference sequence).

To note about this clonotype: This may be a read error: a much more frequent sequence differs by one nucleotide. The chain couples TRBV6-2 or TRBV6-3 to TRBJ2-3; D gene uncertain. V was pared by 4 bases and J by 2 bases, with 19 bases between. The CDR3 extends over 17 amino acids. Germline V CDR1 and CDR2: MNHEY, SVGEGT. The CDR3 reads CASSFPPAHWITDTQYF. CDR3 DNA: TGTGCCAGCAGTTTCCCCCCGGCCCACTGGATCACAGATACGCAGTATTTT.

Turning to this clonotype: Being one base from a much bigger clone, this may be a read error. The chain has TRBV6-5 and TRBJ2-3, with no clear D. Germline V gene data show CDR1 as MNHEY and CDR2 as SVGAGI. V lost 3 bases to trimming and J lost 5 bases, with 12 bases between them. The CDR3 consists of 14 residues. The CDR3 protein is CASSYNTLEDTQYF. The CDR3 nucleotides read TGTGCCAGCAGTTATAATACCCTCGAAGATACGCAGTATTTT.

A few counts support this clonotype. The chain joins TRBV11-2 to TRBJ1-2; tentatively, D is TRBD1 (5 bases). Germline V gene sequence: CDR1 SGHAT, CDR2 FQNNGV. The CDR3 consists of 15 residues. The V and J ends lost 1 base and 4 bases respectively, with 13 bases between them. CDR3 in amino acids: CASSLGTGTGYGYTF. CDR3 bases: TGTGCCAGCAGCTTAGGAACGGGTACAGGCTATGGCTACACCTTC. The entire variable domain, with the rest obtained from reference TRBV11-2 and TRBJ1-2, is as follows: EAGVAQSPRYKIIEKRQSVAFWCNPISGHATLYWYQQILGQGPKLLIQFQNNGVVDDSQLPKDRFSAERLKGVDSTLKIQPAKLEDSAVYLCASSLGTGTGYGYTFGSGTRLTVV.

To note about this clonotype: This clone may be a read error of a much larger clone one base away. The chain has TRBV27 and TRBJ2-1; 10 nucleotides agree with TRBD2. CDR1 and CDR2 (germline): MNHEY, SMNVEV (reference sequence). With V trimmed by 5 bases and J by 5 bases, 6 bases remained unmatched. The CDR3 loop spans 15 amino acids. CDR3 DNA: TGTGCCAGCAGTCCCGGGACTAGCGAAGACAATGAGCAGTTCTTC. It translates to CASSPGTSEDNEQFF.

The chain couples TRBV5-4 to TRBJ2-2; TRBD2 agrees at 10 bases. CDR1 and CDR2 (germline): SGHNT, YYREEE (reference sequence). The CDR3 covers 17 residues. V lost 4 bases, J lost 7 bases, and 13 bases stayed unmatched. The CDR3 region is CASSLTPGLANYGELFF. CDR3 coding DNA: TGTGCCAGCAGCCTGACTCCGGGACTAGCGAATTACGGGGAGCTGTTTTTT.

This clonotype occurred many times. The rearrangement joins TRBV7-9 to TRBJ2-7, with 10 bases matching TRBD2. V dropped 4 bases and J dropped 5; count of bases not matched to a gene: 5. Germline V lookup: CDR1 SEHNR, CDR2 FQNEAQ (reference sequence). CDR3 length: 14 residues. This chain's CDR3 is CASSSGLAENEQYF. The DNA for the CDR3 is TGTGCCAGCAGCTCCGGACTAGCGGAGAACGAGCAGTACTTC.

There are many counts of this clonotype. V usage is TRBV5-6 and J usage is TRBJ1-1; unclear D gene. CDR1 and CDR2 from the germline V gene are SGHDT and YYEEEE. The V end lost 0 bases, the J end lost 1 base, and 10 bases lay between the germline ends. The CDR3 sequence is 15 residues long. CDR3 residues: CASSLGGVGNTEAFF. CDR3 bases: TGTGCCAGCAGCTTGGGCGGAGTGGGGAACACTGAAGCTTTCTTT.

This clonotype has a single count. V usage is TRBV11-2 and J usage is TRBJ2-7; D not certain. Germline V gene data show CDR1 as SGHAT and CDR2 as FQNNGV. The CDR3 covers 12 residues. Trimming stripped 2 bases from V and 5 bases from J, with 7 bases between. In DNA form, the CDR3 reads TGTGCCAGCAGCTTAATTTGGGACGAGCAGTACTTC. Translated, it gives CASSLIWDEQYF.

This clonotype was counted ten times or more. The gene calls are TRBV7-2 and TRBJ2-7; D is perhaps TRBD2 (5 bases). The V gene lost 1 base and the J gene lost 7 bases, with 14 bases spanning the gap. This CDR3 contains 14 residues. Germline V gene data show CDR1 as SGHTA and CDR2 as FQGNSA. CDR3 region: CASSLDSGSGEQYF. In DNA, the CDR3 is TGTGCCAGCAGCTTAGACAGCGGTTCTGGTGAGCAGTACTTC.

For the CDR3, the DNA is TGTGCCAGCAGTGGGGGGGACTACGAGCAGTACTTC. Encoded protein: CASSGGDYEQYF. This sequence joins TRBV6-6 and TRBJ2-7; 7 bases match TRBD2. Germline trimming cut 5 bases from V and 3 bases from J; bases unmatched to any gene: 1. Germline V gives CDR1 MNHNY, CDR2 SVGAGI (reference sequence). The CDR3 is 12 amino acids.

This clonotype appeared a few times. The V gene is TRBV29-1, the J gene TRBJ2-2; 10 bases fit TRBD1. The CDR3 is made up of 14 amino acids. Trimming cost V 5 bases and J 7 bases; bases outside gene matches: 7. CDR1 and CDR2 from the germline V gene are SQVTM and ANQGSEA. CDR3 in amino acids: CSVLRGQGNGELFF. In DNA form, the CDR3 reads TGCAGCGTTCTAAGGGGACAGGGGAACGGGGAGCTGTTTTTT.

The chain uses TRBV6-1 and TRBJ2-5; D remains unclear. CDR3 size: 17 residues. Germline V lookup: CDR1 MNHNS, CDR2 SASEGT. Trimming shortened V by 5 bases and J by 5 bases, and 24 bases separated the two germline ends. The CDR3 loop is CASSPRPYIKFSETQYF. CDR3 bases: TGTGCCAGCAGTCCTCGTCCCTATATTAAGTTTTCGGAGACCCAGTACTTC.

The table lists this clonotype with many counts. The V call is TRBV4-1, the J call TRBJ2-7; D unresolved. CDR3 size: 15 residues. The ends were cut back, 2 bases at V and 0 bases at J, with 11 bases in the middle. CDR1 and CDR2 from the germline V gene are MGHRA and YSYEKL. The CDR3 DNA reads as TGCGCCAGCAGCCAACAGCACCTGAACTCCTACGAGCAGTACTTC. It specifies CASSQQHLNSYEQYF.

Worth noting for this clonotype: Relative to the germline gene, one junction end is altered; a read error may explain this. This chain uses TRBV27 with TRBJ2-3; D unresolved. The CDR3 contains 14 residues. Germline V CDR1 and CDR2: MNHEY, SMNVEV (reference sequence). This CDR3 is CARSLSPATDTQYF. As DNA, the CDR3 is TGTGCCCGCAGCTTAAGCCCGGCCACAGATACGCAGTATTTT.

At least ten counts were recorded for this clonotype. The chain recombines TRBV6-5 with TRBJ2-5, with D unresolved. V lost 2 bases, J lost 4 bases, and 11 bases lay in between. Germline CDR1 MNHEY, CDR2 SVGAGI. CDR3 size: 14 residues. Here the CDR3 reads CASSYRQWSETQYF. The CDR3 DNA is TGTGCCAGCAGTTACCGACAATGGTCAGAGACCCAGTACTTC.

This clonotype was seen a handful of times. This chain joins TRBV5-4 and TRBJ1-2; possibly TRBD1 for D (6 bases). Trimming shortened V by 5 bases and J by 3 bases, and 14 bases separated the two germline ends. The CDR3 consists of 14 residues. Germline V gene sequence: CDR1 SGHNT, CDR2 YYREEE (reference sequence). As DNA, the CDR3 is TGTGCCAGCAGGGGAACAGGGATGGACTATGGCTACACCTTC. It is translated as CASRGTGMDYGYTF.

The V call is TRBV20-1, the J call TRBJ2-7; no clear D. Germline V gene sequence: CDR1 DFQATT, CDR2 SNEGSKA (reference sequence). V lost 3 bases and J 3 bases, leaving 12 bases between the germline ends. This CDR3 has 13 amino acids. The CDR3 DNA reads as TGCAGTGCTAGCTTCCGGGTCAGCTACGAGCAGTACTTC. It is translated as CSASFRVSYEQYF.

This clonotype has ten or more counts. The chain carries TRBV20-1 and TRBJ2-1, with 7 bases lining up with TRBD2. CDR1 is DFQATT, CDR2 SNEGSKA, per germline (reference sequence). J lost 9 bases, V lost 1 base, and 9 bases had no gene match. This CDR3 contains 14 residues. This chain's CDR3 is CSARGAAGRSEQFF. The CDR3 DNA is TGCAGTGCTAGAGGGGCGGCCGGGAGGAGTGAGCAGTTCTTC.

This clonotype showed up many times. This rearrangement joins TRBV7-9 to TRBJ1-1; D unresolved. The CDR3 spans 12 residues. Trimming cost V 6 bases and J 4 bases, with 9 bases left between them. Per the germline V gene, CDR1 is SEHNR and CDR2 is FQNEAQ (reference sequence). The CDR3 spells CASRQLSTEAFF. The CDR3 DNA follows: TGTGCCAGCAGACAACTTAGCACTGAAGCTTTCTTT.

About this clonotype itself: With a much larger clone just one base away, this may be a read error. This sequence joins TRBV6-5 and TRBJ2-6; TRBD1 matches 8 bases. The CDR3 runs to 13 residues. Trimming cost V 5 bases and J 9 bases; bases outside gene matches: 3. Germline CDR1 MNHEY, CDR2 SVGAGI. The CDR3 is CASSLDRGNVLTF. DNA for the CDR3: TGTGCCAGCAGTCTTGACAGGGGCAACGTCCTGACTTTC.

The chain combines TRBV3-1 with TRBJ1-6; D not resolved. The CDR3 is made up of 13 amino acids. Trimming shortened V by 1 base and J by 12 bases, and 10 bases separated the two germline ends. The germline V gene has CDR1 LGHDT and CDR2 YNNKEL (reference sequence). The CDR3 DNA is TGTGCCAGCAGCCAAGGACCAGGCTTACCCCTCCACTTT. This encodes CASSQGPGLPLHF.

The chain uses TRBV10-2 and TRBJ2-1; no clear D gene. The length of the CDR3 is 10 residues. V was trimmed by 3 bases and J by 10 bases, leaving 4 bases between them. Germline-derived CDR1 and CDR2 are WSHSY and SAAADI. The CDR3 sequence is CASSDGEQFF. The DNA of the CDR3 is TGCGCCAGCAGTGATGGGGAGCAGTTCTTC.